This record looks at one T cell receptor beta chain sequence and its context. No antigen is known for it. Per-base quality was not reported, and no clone a single base away is much larger than it. A distance of 12 bases separates the germline ends of V and J, which lose 2 bases and 5 bases respectively. The CDR3 sequence holds 14 residues, the cysteine and phenylalanine included. Only CDR3 DNA is held: 42 bases, read in frame from base 1. Per the germline V gene, SGHTA is the CDR1 and FQGTGA is the CDR2. This specimen belongs to a study of blood T cell repertoires in COVID-19 (dated by TCRdb to 2020 to 2021). Regarding the study in general: Collaborator samples came from the United States, Italy and Spain and covered acute and convalescent phases of COVID-19. The material from the prospective study consisted of cDNA or gDNA derived from T cells, B-cell-depleted T cells, or PBMCs. The dataset comprised deeply sampled blood TCRbeta repertoires from subjects exposed to, actively infected with, or recovered from COVID-19. The repertoires were made available in a free public database intended to serve as a resource for research on the immune response to SARS-CoV-2. Samples came from the ongoing ImmuneRACE study (first 160 participants) plus 1,254 subjects from 6 global collaborators. Nearly every sample came with metadata listing a de-identified subject ID, COVID-19 status, age in years and sex. Where available, HLA class I and class II types were obtained from metadata supplied by the sample provider rather than from assay-based typing.

What the study reported, not specific to this receptor: Clinical and demographic metadata were provided uncurated, with the amount varying by source and participant.

TCRbeta CDR3 regions were amplified from genomic DNA by means of the immunoSEQ Assay, a bias-controlled multiplex PCR. Processing in the source paper ran as follows. The number of nucleated cells in each sample was estimated from the amplification of reference gene primers within the assay. To quantify the absolute abundance of each unique TCRbeta CDR3 rearrangement, sequence reads were collapsed and filtered. For each sample, productive Simpson clonality was calculated by taking the square root of Simpson's diversity index across productive rearrangements. Held by TCRdb, this immuneACCESS table contains in-frame sequences only and omits some clones. Under half of the omission traces to an unresolved V gene where checked; the cause of the rest is unknown. The V and J calls and the clone size are those of that table, but D and trimming were determined from the DNA. A total of about 240,000 clones appear in this sample, more than 75% of them only once. The ten largest clones represent less than 9.5% of the sample.

One collaborating source in Seattle enrolled patients during active infection and followed them longitudinally through the course of disease. Collaborating institutions collected whole blood in K2EDTA tubes following their own protocols. For TCRbeta analysis, collaborators shipped samples in one of three forms: frozen whole blood, isolated PBMCs, or DNA extracted from either of those sample types. The sample taken for sequencing was peripheral blood. This clonotype was obtained from a woman over 75 with COVID-19, enrolled during active disease. The chain links TRBV7-3 with TRBJ1-1; the D segment could be TRBD1, given 5 matching bases. The DNA reads TGTGCCAGCAGCTTATTAGGGGCGGGGACTGAAGCTTTCTTT. This sequence encodes CASSLLGAGTEAFF. With the rest looked up from the reference TRBV7-3 and TRBJ1-1 genes rather than sequenced, the full variable domain is GAGVSQTPSNKVTEKGKYVELRCDPISGHTALYWYRQSLGQGPEFLIYFQGTGAADDSGLPNDRFFAVRPEGSVSTLKIQRTERGDSAVYLCASSLLGAGTEAFFGQGTRLTVV.